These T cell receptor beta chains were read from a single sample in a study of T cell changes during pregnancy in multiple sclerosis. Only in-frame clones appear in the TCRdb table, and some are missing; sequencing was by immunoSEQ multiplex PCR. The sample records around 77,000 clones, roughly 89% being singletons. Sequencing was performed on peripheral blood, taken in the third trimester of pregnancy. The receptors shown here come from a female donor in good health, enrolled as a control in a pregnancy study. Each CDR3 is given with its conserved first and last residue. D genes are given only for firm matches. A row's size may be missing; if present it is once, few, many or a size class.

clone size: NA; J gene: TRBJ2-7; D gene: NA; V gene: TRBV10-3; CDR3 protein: CAIRANGNDEQYF; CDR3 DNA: TGTGCCATCAGAGCGAACGGGAACGACGAGCAGTACTTC
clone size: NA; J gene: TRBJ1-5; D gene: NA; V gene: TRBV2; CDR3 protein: CASRRTGNSNQPQHF; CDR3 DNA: TGTGCCAGCAGAAGAACAGGGAACAGCAATCAGCCCCAGCATTTT
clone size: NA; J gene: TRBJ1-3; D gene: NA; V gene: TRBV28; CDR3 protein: CASSFDINTGSWSGNTIYF; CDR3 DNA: TGTGCCAGCAGTTTCGACATAAATACAGGGTCGTGGTCTGGAAACACCATATATTTT
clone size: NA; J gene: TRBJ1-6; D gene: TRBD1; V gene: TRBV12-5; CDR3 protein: CASGTKGAPHNSPLHF; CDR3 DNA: TGTGCTAGTGGGACCAAGGGGGCGCCGCACAATTCACCCCTCCACTTT
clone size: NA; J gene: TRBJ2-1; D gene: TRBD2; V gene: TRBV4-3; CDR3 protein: CASSQEETSAKGQFF; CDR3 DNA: TGCGCCAGCAGCCAAGAAGAGACTAGCGCTAAGGGGCAGTTCTTC
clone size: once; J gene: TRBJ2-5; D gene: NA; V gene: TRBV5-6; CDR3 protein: CASSPDRETQYF; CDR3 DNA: TGTGCCAGCAGCCCGGACAGAGAGACCCAGTACTTC
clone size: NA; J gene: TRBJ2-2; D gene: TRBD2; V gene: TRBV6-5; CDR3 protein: CASSYTLAGGREELFF; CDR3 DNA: TGTGCCAGCAGTTACACCCTAGCGGGAGGTAGGGAGGAGCTGTTTTTT
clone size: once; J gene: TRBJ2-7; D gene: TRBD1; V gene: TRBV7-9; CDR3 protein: CASSEHGTGSSYEQYF; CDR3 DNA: TGTGCCAGCAGCGAACATGGGACAGGGAGCTCCTACGAGCAGTACTTC
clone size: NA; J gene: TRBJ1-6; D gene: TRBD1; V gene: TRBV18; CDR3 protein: CASSLGQGDNSPLHF; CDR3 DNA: TGTGCCAGCTCACTGGGACAGGGTGACAATTCACCCCTCCACTTT
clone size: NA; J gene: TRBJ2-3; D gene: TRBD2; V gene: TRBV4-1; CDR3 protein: CASSQDGVAGASTDTQYF; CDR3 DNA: TGCGCCAGCAGCCAAGATGGGGTAGCGGGGGCTAGCACAGATACGCAGTATTTT
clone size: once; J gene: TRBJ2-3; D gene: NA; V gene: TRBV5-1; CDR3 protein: CASSFGWLTDTQYF; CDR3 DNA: TGCGCCAGCAGCTTCGGTTGGTTGACAGATACGCAGTATTTT
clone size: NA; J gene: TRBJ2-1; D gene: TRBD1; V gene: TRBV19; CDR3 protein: CASSRKGQGARNEQFF; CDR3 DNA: TGTGCCAGTAGTAGGAAGGGACAGGGGGCAAGAAATGAGCAGTTCTTC
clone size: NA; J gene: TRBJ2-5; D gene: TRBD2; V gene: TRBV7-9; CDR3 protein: CASSLAGGQETQYF; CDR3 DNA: TGTGCCAGCAGCTTAGCGGGGGGGCAAGAGACCCAGTACTTC
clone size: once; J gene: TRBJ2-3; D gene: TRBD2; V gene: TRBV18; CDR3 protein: CASSRTSGSVTDTQYF; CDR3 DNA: TGTGCCAGCTCCCGGACTAGCGGGAGTGTGACAGATACGCAGTATTTT
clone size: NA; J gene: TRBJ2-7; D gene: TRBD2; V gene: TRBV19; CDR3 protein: CASSPQAGGPVSYEQYF; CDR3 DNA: TGTGCCAGTAGTCCCCAAGCGGGAGGACCCGTCTCCTACGAGCAGTACTTC
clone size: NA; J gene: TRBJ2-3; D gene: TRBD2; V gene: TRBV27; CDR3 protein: CASSMWQSGGSTDTQYF; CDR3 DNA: TGTGCCAGCAGTATGTGGCAAAGCGGGGGTAGCACAGATACGCAGTATTTT
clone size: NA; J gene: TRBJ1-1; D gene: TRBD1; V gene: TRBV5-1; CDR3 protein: CASSRTGTGNTEAFF; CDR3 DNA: TGCGCCAGCAGTAGAACCGGGACAGGGAACACTGAAGCTTTCTTT
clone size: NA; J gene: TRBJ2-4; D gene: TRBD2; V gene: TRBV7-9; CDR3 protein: CASSSQERGKNIQYF; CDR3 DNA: TGTGCCAGCAGCTCTCAAGAGCGGGGCAAAAACATTCAGTACTTC
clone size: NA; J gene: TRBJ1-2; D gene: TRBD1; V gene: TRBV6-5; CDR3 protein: CASEPGQGLIGYTF; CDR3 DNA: TGTGCCAGCGAACCGGGACAGGGTTTGATAGGCTACACCTTC
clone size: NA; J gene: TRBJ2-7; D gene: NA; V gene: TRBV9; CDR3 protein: CASSHGAEDEQYF; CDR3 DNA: TGTGCCAGCAGCCATGGAGCTGAAGACGAGCAGTACTTC
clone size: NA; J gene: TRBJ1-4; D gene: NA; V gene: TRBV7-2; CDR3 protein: CASSQKTTVKKLFF; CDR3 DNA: TGTGCCAGCAGCCAAAAAACGACTGTGAAAAAACTGTTTTTT
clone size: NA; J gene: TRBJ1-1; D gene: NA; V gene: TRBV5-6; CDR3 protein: CASRRDLDTEAFF; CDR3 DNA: TGTGCCAGTCGCAGGGATTTAGACACTGAAGCTTTCTTT
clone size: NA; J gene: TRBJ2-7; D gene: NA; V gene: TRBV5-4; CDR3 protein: CAAPKRSSHEQYF; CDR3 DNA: TGTGCCGCCCCGAAGCGGTCGAGCCACGAGCAGTACTTC
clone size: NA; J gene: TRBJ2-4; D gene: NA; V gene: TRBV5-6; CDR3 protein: CASSPDTQNIQYF; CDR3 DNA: TGTGCCAGCAGCCCGGACACCCAAAACATTCAGTACTTC
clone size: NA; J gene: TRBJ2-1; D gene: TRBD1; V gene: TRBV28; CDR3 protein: CASRPDRGDEQFF; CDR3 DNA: TGTGCCAGCAGACCCGACAGGGGGGATGAGCAGTTCTTC
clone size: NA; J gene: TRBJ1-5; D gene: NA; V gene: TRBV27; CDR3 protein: CASSFKPCGLPPNQPQHF; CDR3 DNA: TGTGCCAGCAGTTTTAAGCCTTGTGGGCTCCCCCCTAATCAGCCCCAGCATTTT
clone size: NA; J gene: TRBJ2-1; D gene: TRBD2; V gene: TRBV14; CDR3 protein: CASSKDTGTSGMRQFF; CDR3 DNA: TGTGCCAGCAGCAAAGATACCGGGACTAGCGGGATGAGGCAGTTCTTC
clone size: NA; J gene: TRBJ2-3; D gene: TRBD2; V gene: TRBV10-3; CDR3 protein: CAISPRTSGALGDTQYF; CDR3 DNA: TGTGCCATCAGTCCCCGGACTAGCGGGGCTTTGGGAGATACGCAGTATTTT
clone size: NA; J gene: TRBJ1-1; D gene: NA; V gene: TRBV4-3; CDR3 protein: CASSQVGGTTEAFF; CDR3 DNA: TGCGCCAGCAGCCAAGTGGGGGGGACTACTGAAGCTTTCTTT
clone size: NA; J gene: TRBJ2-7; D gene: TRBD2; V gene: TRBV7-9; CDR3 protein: CASSSLTRRPLAGGYEQYF; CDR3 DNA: TGTGCCAGCAGCTCGCTAACCCGTAGACCACTAGCGGGGGGCTACGAGCAGTACTTC
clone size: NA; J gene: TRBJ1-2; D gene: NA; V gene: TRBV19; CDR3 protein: CASSIGDKVDGYTF; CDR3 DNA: TGTGCCAGTAGTATAGGGGACAAGGTCGATGGCTACACCTTC
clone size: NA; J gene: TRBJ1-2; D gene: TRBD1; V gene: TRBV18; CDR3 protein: CASSPSGTGGYGYTF; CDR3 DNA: TGTGCCAGCTCACCGAGCGGGACAGGGGGCTATGGCTACACCTTC
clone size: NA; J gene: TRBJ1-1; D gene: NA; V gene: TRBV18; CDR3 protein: CASSPQGPNTEAFF; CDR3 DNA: TGTGCCAGCTCACCACAGGGGCCGAACACTGAAGCTTTCTTT
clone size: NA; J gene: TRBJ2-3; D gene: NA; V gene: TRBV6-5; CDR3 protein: CASSYRGTDTQYF; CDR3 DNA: TGTGCCAGCAGTTACCGGGGAACAGATACGCAGTATTTT